These 12 T cell receptor beta chains came from one sample sequenced in a study of CD8+CD57+ T cells in acquired aplastic anemia. Genomic DNA, serving as template, underwent TCR beta VDJ and CDR3 profiling. TCRdb re-derived calls from the reads in MiXCR, one entry per CDR3 protein. This sample has under 350,000 distinct CDR3 sequences; approximately 60% occur once, and the top ten carry approximately 1.2%. Those patients picked for sequencing had displayed CD8+CD57+ cell expansion on flow cytometry. Sequences were obtained from sorted CD4+, CD8+, or CD8+CD57+ T cells (not recorded which) from PBMCs. These receptors were taken from a human donor with aplastic anemia.

The rearrangement links TRBV2 to TRBJ2-5; the D gene could be TRBD1 or TRBD2 (6 bases each). There are 14 residues in the CDR3. Germline-derived CDR1 and CDR2 are SNHLY and FYNNEI. V was trimmed by 4 bases and J by 3 bases, leaving 12 bases between them. CDR3 coding DNA: TGTGCCAGCAGTGTTGGGGGGCTGAAAGAGACCCAGTACTTC. Translating gives CASSVGGLKETQYF.

J is TRBJ1-1 and V is TRBV7-3; D possibly corresponds to TRBD1 (5 bases). CDR1 and CDR2 (germline): SGHTA, FQGTGA. This CDR3 is 15 amino acids long. V lost 5 bases and J 3 bases, leaving 16 bases between the germline ends. The CDR3 coding sequence is TGTGCCAGCAGCGAAGGGCGGGCGGGGGACACTGAAGCTTTCTTT. Protein sequence: CASSEGRAGDTEAFF.

CDR3 sequence reads: CSASRLAGFETQYF. CDR3 nucleotide sequence: TGCAGTGCTAGTCGCCTAGCGGGGTTTGAGACCCAGTACTTC. V gene TRBV20-1 combines with J gene TRBJ2-5; TRBD2 agrees at 9 bases. Germline CDR1 and CDR2: DFQATT and SNEGSKA (reference sequence). J gave up 5 bases and V 3 bases, and 7 bases lay outside the gene matches. This CDR3 is built from 14 residues.

This clonotype was detected a few times. CDR3: CASSLGASYGYTF. DNA for the CDR3: TGTGCCAGCAGCTTAGGGGCGTCATATGGCTACACCTTC. The chain recombines TRBV7-2 with TRBJ1-2, with D hard to call. The V gene lost 1 base and the J gene lost 5 bases, with 8 bases spanning the gap. CDR1 and CDR2 from the germline V gene are SGHTA and FQGNSA. The CDR3 spans 13 residues.

This clonotype occurred many times. This chain links TRBV12-3 or TRBV12-4 with TRBJ1-5; no clear D gene. The ends were cut back, 5 bases at V and 11 bases at J, with 19 bases in the middle. CDR3 size: 14 residues. CDR3 bases: TGTGCCAGCAGTCCCGGAGGACCGCTCTCGGCCCAGCATTTT. Translating gives CASSPGGPLSAQHF.

The chain recombines TRBV2 with TRBJ1-2; D not resolved. The V end was cut by 3 bases, the J end by 5 bases, with 13 bases between. There are 14 residues in the CDR3. From germline, CDR1 is SNHLY and CDR2 FYNNEI. CDR3 in amino acids: CASSEDGLSYGYTF. In nucleotides, the CDR3 is TGTGCCAGCAGTGAGGACGGATTGAGTTATGGCTACACCTTC. Full variable domain (rest looked up from reference TRBV2 and TRBJ1-2): EPEVTQTPSHQVTQMGQEVILRCVPISNHLYFYWYRQILGQKVEFLVSFYNNEISEKSEIFDDQFSVERPDGSNFTLKIRSTKLEDSAMYFCASSEDGLSYGYTFGSGTRLTVV.

The rearrangement uses TRBV19 and TRBJ1-2, with D possibly matching TRBD1 (6 bases). Germline CDR1 reads LNHDA; CDR2 reads SQIVND (reference sequence). Deletions cut 5 bases from V and 7 bases from J, with 14 bases between. This CDR3 is 13 amino acids long. CDR3 sequence reads: CASSPGQALGYTF. The CDR3 DNA reads TGTGCCAGTAGTCCGGGACAAGCTCTTGGCTACACCTTC.

The V gene is TRBV4-3, the J gene TRBJ2-1; 7 bases line up with TRBD1. This CDR3 contains 16 residues. CDR1 and CDR2 (germline): LGHNA, YSLEER. Losses at the gene ends were 0 bases for V and 5 bases for J; bases not matched to a gene: 7. The CDR3 region has the DNA TGCGCCAGCAGCCAAGATGGGGACAGCAAAAACAATGAGCAGTTCTTC. Translating gives CASSQDGDSKNNEQFF.

The sample holds many counts of this clonotype. V usage is TRBV11-3 and J usage is TRBJ2-2; perhaps TRBD1 as D (6 bases). This CDR3 has 13 amino acids. With 6 bases removed from V and 5 bases from J, the gap between germline ends came to 10 bases. The germline V gene has CDR1 SGHNT and CDR2 YENEEA. CDR3: CASRGAETGELFF. The CDR3 DNA reads TGTGCCAGCAGGGGGGCGGAGACCGGGGAGCTGTTTTTT.

This clonotype occurred a few times. J is TRBJ1-2 and V is TRBV18, with D possibly being TRBD1 (6 bases). Between the trimmed V and J ends, which lost 4 bases and 2 bases, there was a span of 11 bases. Per germline, CDR1 KGHSH and CDR2 LQKENI. CDR3 length: 14 residues. CDR3 in DNA: TGTGCCAGCTCACGGGACATACGAAACTATGGCTACACCTTC. It is translated as CASSRDIRNYGYTF.

This clonotype has only a few counts. The rearrangement joins TRBV15 to TRBJ2-5; D gene unclear. The CDR3 is made up of 12 amino acids. CDR1 is LNHNV and CDR2 is YYDKDF in the germline V gene (reference sequence). V lost 3 bases to trimming and J lost 5 bases, with 7 bases between them. The CDR3 protein is CATSSGVETQYF. The CDR3, as DNA: TGTGCCACCAGCAGTGGGGTGGAGACCCAGTACTTC.

This clonotype was picked up a small number of times. The gene calls are TRBV19 and TRBJ1-2; 10 bases line up with TRBD1. Germline-derived CDR1 and CDR2 are LNHDA and SQIVND (reference sequence). J was trimmed by 5 bases and V by 5 bases; bases with no gene match: 5. The CDR3 spans 14 residues. CDR3 nucleotide sequence: TGTGCCAGTAGTTCGGACAGGGGGTCTTATGGCTACACCTTC. It yields the protein CASSSDRGSYGYTF.